The 20 T cell receptor beta chains below all came from one sample that was sequenced in a study of blood T cell repertoires in COVID-19. Sequenced by immunoSEQ multiplex PCR; TCRdb stores in-frame clones only, minus some. The sample holds 200,000 or so clones; approximately 90% are singletons and the top ten take around 2.6%. Material for sequencing was PBMCs or T cells enriched from blood (not recorded which). Receptors originate from a young woman who had recovered from COVID-19.

The rearrangement joins TRBV4-1 to TRBJ1-4, with unresolved D. The germline CDR1 and CDR2 sequences are MGHRA and YSYEKL. V lost 1 base, J lost 6 bases, and 9 bases lay in between. The CDR3 consists of 14 residues. The CDR3 here is CASSQVPRDEKLFF. The CDR3 DNA reads TGCGCCAGCAGCCAAGTTCCCCGGGATGAAAAACTGTTTTTT.

The chain uses TRBV4-3 and TRBJ2-1; maybe TRBD2 (5 bases). Trimming took 1 base from V and 11 from J, leaving 15 bases between them. Germline-derived CDR1 and CDR2 are LGHNA and YSLEER. The CDR3 runs 14 residues. The CDR3 region is CASSQAGFEGQQFF. CDR3 DNA: TGCGCCAGCAGCCAAGCGGGGTTTGAGGGCCAGCAGTTCTTC.

V is TRBV29-1 and J is TRBJ2-1, with a weak D call TRBD1 (5 bases). The ends were cut back, 2 bases at V and 5 bases at J, with 7 bases in the middle. Germline V gives CDR1 SQVTM, CDR2 ANQGSEA. The CDR3 has 12 amino acids. The CDR3 protein is CSVETGHNEQFF. The CDR3 nucleotides are TGCAGCGTTGAAACAGGCCACAATGAGCAGTTCTTC.

This chain links TRBV10-3 with TRBJ2-1; perhaps TRBD1 as D (6 bases). Trimming took 0 bases from V and 7 from J, leaving 10 bases between them. The CDR3 covers 14 residues. Germline CDR1 reads ENHRY; CDR2 reads SYGVKD. CDR3 protein: CAISESGRGNEQFF. The CDR3 coding sequence is TGTGCCATCAGTGAGTCGGGCAGGGGAAATGAGCAGTTCTTC.

With regard to this clone: Mismatch with germline at one junction end may stem from a read error. This chain links TRBV15 with TRBJ1-4; D is ambiguous. The CDR3 is 12 amino acids. In germline, CDR1 is LNHNV, CDR2 YYDKDF (reference sequence). The CDR3 here is CATSRSLGLVAF. The CDR3 coding sequence is TGTGCCACCAGCAGATCGCTTGGCTTGGTCGCTTTT.

The rearrangement links TRBV10-3 to TRBJ2-2, with D perhaps matching TRBD1 (6 bases). V was clipped by 6 bases and J by 0 bases, with 8 bases between them. This CDR3 has 14 amino acids. CDR1 and CDR2 (germline): ENHRY, SYGVKD. CDR3 amino acids: CAIRGDTNTGELFF. CDR3 bases: TGTGCCATCAGGGGGGACACGAACACCGGGGAGCTGTTTTTT.

This clone showed up just once. The chain is built from TRBV4-1 and TRBJ1-5, with 7 positions matching TRBD1. Per germline, CDR1 MGHRA and CDR2 YSYEKL. The CDR3 has 16 amino acids. The junction had 12 bases not matched to a gene; V was cut back by 6 bases and J by 4 bases. The CDR3 protein is CASRPISGDSNQPQHF. The CDR3 nucleotides read TGCGCCAGCAGGCCAATTTCGGGGGACAGTAATCAGCCCCAGCATTTT.

The chain has TRBV27 and TRBJ1-4; tentatively, D is TRBD1 (6 bases). Trimming took off 5 bases at V and 2 bases at J, with 12 bases between the two ends. This CDR3 is built from 15 residues. Germline V gives CDR1 MNHEY, CDR2 SMNVEV (reference sequence). CDR3 DNA sequence: TGTGCCAGCAGTGACAGACAGGCCACTAATGAAAAACTGTTTTTT. It codes for CASSDRQATNEKLFF.

V usage is TRBV7-2 and J usage is TRBJ1-4; 10 bases map to TRBD1. The ends lost 8 bases at V and 7 bases at J; junction bases unmatched: 13. Looked up from germline, CDR1 is SGHTA and CDR2 is FQGNSA. There are 16 residues in the CDR3. Written as DNA, the CDR3 is TGTGCCAGCCGCCTGACAGGGGGCATGCCAGTTGAAAAACTGTTTTTT. Translating it yields CASRLTGGMPVEKLFF.

The chain carries TRBV7-2 and TRBJ2-5, with a possible D match to TRBD2 (5 bases). This CDR3 is built from 18 residues. V lost 4 bases and J 3 bases, leaving 24 bases between the germline ends. Germline V CDR1 and CDR2: SGHTA, FQGNSA. The CDR3 is CASSSLGVGGRLKETQYF. DNA for the CDR3: TGTGCCAGCAGCTCACTTGGGGTTGGCGGGCGGCTCAAAGAGACCCAGTACTTC.

This clone has only one observation. The chain combines TRBV6-5 with TRBJ1-1; D gene ambiguous. V dropped 3 bases and J dropped 1 base, with 6 bases sitting between them. Germline lookup yields CDR1 MNHEY and CDR2 SVGAGI. The CDR3 totals 13 residues. In nucleotides, the CDR3 is TGTGCCAGCAGTTATGGCCAGAACACTGAAGCTTTCTTT. This encodes CASSYGQNTEAFF.

The J gene is TRBJ1-3, the V gene TRBV9, with TRBD1 matching 7 bases. Germline V lookup: CDR1 SGDLS, CDR2 YYNGEE. V lost 0 bases, J lost 2 bases, and 5 bases stayed unmatched. The CDR3 covers 16 residues. The CDR3 bases are TGTGCCAGCAGCGTAGAAGGGGGCAAGGCTGGAAACACCATATATTTT. This gives the protein CASSVEGGKAGNTIYF.

CDR3 region: CASSSSAGTGIYEQYF. The CDR3 DNA reads as TGTGCCAGCAGTTCCAGTGCCGGGACAGGAATCTACGAGCAGTACTTC. The rearrangement joins TRBV6-6 to TRBJ2-7, with 8 positions matching TRBD1. Germline V gives CDR1 MNHNY, CDR2 SVGAGI (reference sequence). CDR3 length equals 16 residues. Trimming took 4 bases from V and 3 from J; bases not matched to a gene: 11.

A few counts support this clone. The genes are TRBV2 and TRBJ1-6; 10 bases align to TRBD1. The ends lost 8 bases at V and 7 bases at J; junction bases unmatched: 2. CDR1 is SNHLY and CDR2 is FYNNEI in the germline V gene. This CDR3 is built from 13 residues. The CDR3 DNA reads as TGTGCCAGCGGGGGACAGGGGAATTCACCCCTCCACTTT. This translates into CASGGQGNSPLHF.

This clone was seen a few times. The chain links TRBV6-2 or TRBV6-3 to TRBJ2-3; TRBD1 matches at 7 bases. The CDR3 contains 14 residues. Trimming cost V 4 bases and J 5 bases; bases outside gene matches: 6. From germline, CDR1 is MNHEY and CDR2 SVGEGT. CDR3 loop: CASSWGQRGDTQYF. The CDR3 coding sequence is TGTGCCAGCAGTTGGGGACAGAGGGGAGATACGCAGTATTTT.

This chain connects TRBV15 to TRBJ2-7; possible D gene TRBD1, 6 bases. Germline V gives CDR1 LNHNV, CDR2 YYDKDF (reference sequence). Trimming took 0 bases from V and 1 from J, leaving 13 bases between them. CDR3 size: 16 residues. This CDR3 reads CATSRDTWQGSYEQYF. The CDR3 region has the DNA TGTGCCACCAGCAGAGATACTTGGCAGGGGTCCTACGAGCAGTACTTC.

The chain recombines TRBV12-3 or TRBV12-4 with TRBJ2-3, with a possible D match to TRBD2 (5 bases). Trimming cost V 3 bases and J 6 bases, with 7 bases left between them. This CDR3 contains 12 residues. The chain's CDR3 is CASSFSGDTQYF. The CDR3 bases are TGTGCCAGCAGTTTTTCGGGGGATACGCAGTATTTT.

The gene calls are TRBV4-1 and TRBJ2-3, with no clear D. The germline gives CDR1 MGHRA, CDR2 YSYEKL. This CDR3 has 14 residues. The V end was cut by 1 base, the J end by 4 bases, with 9 bases between. DNA for the CDR3: TGCGCCAGCAGCCAAGTCGAGAGCCCAGATACGCAGTATTTT. Amino acids: CASSQVESPDTQYF.

The chain has TRBV11-2 and TRBJ2-3; 8 positions agree with TRBD2. Germline V CDR1 and CDR2: SGHAT, FQNNGV. V gave up 4 bases and J gave up 4 bases; unmatched junction bases: 7. The length of the CDR3 is 15 residues. CDR3 protein: CASSSTGLAADTQYF. The CDR3 DNA sequence: TGTGCCAGCAGCTCGACAGGACTAGCCGCAGATACGCAGTATTTT. The whole variable domain, filled in from reference TRBV11-2 and TRBJ2-3, reads EAGVAQSPRYKIIEKRQSVAFWCNPISGHATLYWYQQILGQGPKLLIQFQNNGVVDDSQLPKDRFSAERLKGVDSTLKIQPAKLEDSAVYLCASSSTGLAADTQYFGPGTRLTVL.

The V gene is TRBV7-9, the J gene TRBJ2-5, with 7 bases fitting TRBD2. Germline V gene data show CDR1 as SEHNR and CDR2 as FQNEAQ (reference sequence). This CDR3 is built from 17 residues. Trimming cost V 2 bases and J 2 bases; bases outside gene matches: 11. The CDR3 DNA reads as TGTGCCAGCAGCTTAAATGCGGCTAGCGGACAACAAGAGACCCAGTACTTC. It encodes CASSLNAASGQQETQYF.